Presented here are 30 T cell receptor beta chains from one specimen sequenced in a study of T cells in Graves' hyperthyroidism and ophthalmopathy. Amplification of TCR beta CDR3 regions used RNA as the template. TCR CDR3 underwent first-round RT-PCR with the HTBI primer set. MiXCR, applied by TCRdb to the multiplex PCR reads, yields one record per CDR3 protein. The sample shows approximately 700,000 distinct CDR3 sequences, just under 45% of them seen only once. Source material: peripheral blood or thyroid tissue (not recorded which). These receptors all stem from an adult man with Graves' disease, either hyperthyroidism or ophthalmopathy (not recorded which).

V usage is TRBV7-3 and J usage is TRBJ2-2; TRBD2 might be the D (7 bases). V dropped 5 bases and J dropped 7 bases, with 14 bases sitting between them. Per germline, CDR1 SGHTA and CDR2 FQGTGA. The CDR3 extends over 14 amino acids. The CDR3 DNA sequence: TGTGCCAGCAGCACGACGGGGGGCGGCGGGGAGCTGTTTTTT. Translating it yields CASSTTGGGGELFF.

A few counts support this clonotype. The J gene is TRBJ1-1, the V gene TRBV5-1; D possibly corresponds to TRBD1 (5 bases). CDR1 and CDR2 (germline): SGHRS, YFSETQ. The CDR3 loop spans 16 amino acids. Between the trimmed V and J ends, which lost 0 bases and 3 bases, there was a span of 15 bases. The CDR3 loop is CASSLGVGPVDTEAFF. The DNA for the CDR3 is TGCGCCAGCAGCTTGGGGGTGGGGCCGGTGGACACTGAAGCTTTCTTT.

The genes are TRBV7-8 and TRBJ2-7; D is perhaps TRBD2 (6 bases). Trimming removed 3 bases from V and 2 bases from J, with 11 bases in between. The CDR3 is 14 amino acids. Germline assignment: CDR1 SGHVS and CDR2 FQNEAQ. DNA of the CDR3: TGTGCCAGCAGCTTTAGCGCGGGGACCTACGAGCAGTACTTC. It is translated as CASSFSAGTYEQYF.

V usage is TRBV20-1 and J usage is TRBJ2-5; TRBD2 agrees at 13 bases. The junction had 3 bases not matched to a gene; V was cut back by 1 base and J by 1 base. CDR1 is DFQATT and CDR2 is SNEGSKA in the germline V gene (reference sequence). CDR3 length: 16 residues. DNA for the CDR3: TGCAGTGCTAGAGGGACTAGCGGGAGCCCCCAAGAGACCCAGTACTTC. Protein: CSARGTSGSPQETQYF.

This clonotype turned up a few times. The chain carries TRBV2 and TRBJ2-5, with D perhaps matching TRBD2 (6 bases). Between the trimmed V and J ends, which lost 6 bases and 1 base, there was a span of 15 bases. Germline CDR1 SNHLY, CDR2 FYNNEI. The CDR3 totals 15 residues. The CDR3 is CASSRSRGTQETQYF. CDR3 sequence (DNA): TGTGCCAGCAGCCGTTCCCGGGGGACCCAAGAGACCCAGTACTTC.

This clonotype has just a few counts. CDR3 bases: TGTGCCAGCAGTTATCGACAGGGAAATTTCTACGAGCAGTACTTC. Protein sequence: CASSYRQGNFYEQYF. The rearrangement links TRBV5-4 to TRBJ2-7; 7 bases map to TRBD1. J lost 3 bases, V lost 5 bases, and 11 bases had no gene match. The CDR3 contains 15 residues. Germline V gene lookup returns CDR1 SGHNT and CDR2 YYREEE (reference sequence).

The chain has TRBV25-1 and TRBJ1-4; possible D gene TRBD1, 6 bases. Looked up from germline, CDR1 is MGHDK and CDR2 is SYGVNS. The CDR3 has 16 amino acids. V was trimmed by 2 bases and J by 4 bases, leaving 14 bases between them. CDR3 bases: TGTGCCAGCAGTGAAGGGGGGCAGGGGCGTAATGAAAAACTGTTTTTT. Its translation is CASSEGGQGRNEKLFF. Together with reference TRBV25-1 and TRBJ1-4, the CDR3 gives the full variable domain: EADIYQTPRYLVIGTGKKITLECSQTMGHDKMYWYQQDPGMELHLIHYSYGVNSTEKGDLSSESTVSRIRTEHFPLTLESARPSHTSQYLCASSEGGQGRNEKLFFGSGTQLSVL.

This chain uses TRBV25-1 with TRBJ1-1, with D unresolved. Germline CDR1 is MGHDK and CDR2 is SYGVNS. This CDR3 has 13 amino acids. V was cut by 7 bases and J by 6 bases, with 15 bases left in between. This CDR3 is CASNGPMSSEAFF. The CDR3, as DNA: TGTGCCAGCAACGGACCTATGAGCTCTGAAGCTTTCTTT.

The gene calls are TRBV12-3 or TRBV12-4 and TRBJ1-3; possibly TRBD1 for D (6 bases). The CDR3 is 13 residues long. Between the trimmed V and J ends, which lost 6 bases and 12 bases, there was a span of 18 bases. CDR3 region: CASSQNSGTHIYF. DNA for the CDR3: TGTGCCAGCAGCCAAAACTCCGGGACACACATATATTTT.

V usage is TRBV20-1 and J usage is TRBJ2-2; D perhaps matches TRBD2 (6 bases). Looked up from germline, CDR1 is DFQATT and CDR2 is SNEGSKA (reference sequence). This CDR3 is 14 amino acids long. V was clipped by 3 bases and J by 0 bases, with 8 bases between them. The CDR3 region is CSAREGANTGELFF. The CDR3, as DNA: TGCAGTGCTAGGGAGGGTGCGAACACCGGGGAGCTGTTTTTT.

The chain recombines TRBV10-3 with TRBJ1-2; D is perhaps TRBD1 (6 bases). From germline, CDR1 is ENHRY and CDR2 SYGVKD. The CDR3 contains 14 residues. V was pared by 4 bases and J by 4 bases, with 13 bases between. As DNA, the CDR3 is TGTGCCATCAGTGGCTCCGGACAGACCTATGGCTACACCTTC. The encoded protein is CAISGSGQTYGYTF.

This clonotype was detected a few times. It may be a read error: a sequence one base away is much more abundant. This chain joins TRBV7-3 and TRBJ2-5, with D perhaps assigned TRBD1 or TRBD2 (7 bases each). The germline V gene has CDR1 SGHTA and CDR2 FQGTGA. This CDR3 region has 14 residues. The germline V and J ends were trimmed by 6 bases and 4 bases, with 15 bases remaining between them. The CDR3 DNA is TGTGCCAGCAGGGAGACAGGGAGGGGAGAGACCCAGTACTTC. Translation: CASRETGRGETQYF. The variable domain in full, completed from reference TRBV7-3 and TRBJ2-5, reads GAGVSQTPSNKVTEKGKYVELRCDPISGHTALYWYRQSLGQGPEFLIYFQGTGAADDSGLPNDRFFAVRPEGSVSTLKIQRTERGDSAVYLCASRETGRGETQYFGPGTRLLVL.

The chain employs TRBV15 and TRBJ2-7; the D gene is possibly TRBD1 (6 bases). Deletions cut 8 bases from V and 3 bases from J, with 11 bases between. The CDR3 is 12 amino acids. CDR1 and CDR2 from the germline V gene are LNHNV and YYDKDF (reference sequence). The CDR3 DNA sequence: TGTGCCACCGAAGGGACACTCTACGAGCAGTACTTC. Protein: CATEGTLYEQYF.

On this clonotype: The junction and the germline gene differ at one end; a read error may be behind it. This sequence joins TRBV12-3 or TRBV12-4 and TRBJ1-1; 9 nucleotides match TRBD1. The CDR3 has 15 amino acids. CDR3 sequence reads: CASSLTGTGWTEAYF. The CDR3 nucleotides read TGTGCCAGCAGTTTAACTGGGACAGGGTGGACTGAAGCTTACTTT.

The CDR3 spells CASSLLGDRGYEQYF. For the CDR3, the DNA is TGTGCCAGCAGCTTACTCGGGGACAGAGGCTACGAGCAGTACTTC. This chain joins TRBV7-8 and TRBJ2-7; 7 bases are shared with TRBD1. The junction had 7 bases not matched to a gene; V was cut back by 2 bases and J by 3 bases. Germline V gene lookup returns CDR1 SGHVS and CDR2 FQNEAQ. The CDR3 length is 15 residues.

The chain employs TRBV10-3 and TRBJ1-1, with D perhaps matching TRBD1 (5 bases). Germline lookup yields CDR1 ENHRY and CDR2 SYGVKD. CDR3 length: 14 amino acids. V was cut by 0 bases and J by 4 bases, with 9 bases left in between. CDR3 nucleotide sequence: TGTGCCATCAGTGAGTCAGGGGATCGCACTGAAGCTTTCTTT. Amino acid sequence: CAISESGDRTEAFF.

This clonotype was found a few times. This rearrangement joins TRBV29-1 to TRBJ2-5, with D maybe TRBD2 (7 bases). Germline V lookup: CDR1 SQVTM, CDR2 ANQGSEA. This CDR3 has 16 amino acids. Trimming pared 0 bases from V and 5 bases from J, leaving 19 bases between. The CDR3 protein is CSVEDKGGGRIETQYF. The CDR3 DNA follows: TGCAGCGTTGAAGATAAGGGAGGGGGTCGTATCGAGACCCAGTACTTC.

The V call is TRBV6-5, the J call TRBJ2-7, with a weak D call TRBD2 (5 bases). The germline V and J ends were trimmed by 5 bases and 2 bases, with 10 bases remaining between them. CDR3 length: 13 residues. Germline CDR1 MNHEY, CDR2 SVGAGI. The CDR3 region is CASSRGIPYEQYF. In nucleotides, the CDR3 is TGTGCCAGCAGTCGGGGTATCCCCTACGAGCAGTACTTC.

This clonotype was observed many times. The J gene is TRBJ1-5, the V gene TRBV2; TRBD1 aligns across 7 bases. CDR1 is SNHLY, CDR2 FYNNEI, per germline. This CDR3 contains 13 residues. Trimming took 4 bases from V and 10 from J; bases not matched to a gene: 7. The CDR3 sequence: CASSGRQGGPQHF. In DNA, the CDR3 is TGTGCCAGCAGTGGAAGACAGGGTGGACCCCAGCATTTT.

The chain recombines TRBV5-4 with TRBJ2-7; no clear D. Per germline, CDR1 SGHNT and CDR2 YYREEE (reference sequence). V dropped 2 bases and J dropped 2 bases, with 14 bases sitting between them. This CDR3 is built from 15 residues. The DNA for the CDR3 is TGTGCCAGCAGCTTCGGCGTCGCGGCAACCTACGAGCAGTACTTC. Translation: CASSFGVAATYEQYF.

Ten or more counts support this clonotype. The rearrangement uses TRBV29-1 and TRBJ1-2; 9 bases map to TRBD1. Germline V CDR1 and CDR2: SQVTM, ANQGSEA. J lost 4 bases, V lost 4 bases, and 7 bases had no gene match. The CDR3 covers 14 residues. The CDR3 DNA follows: TGCAGCGTTGTTCCCGGGACAGGGAGCTATGGCTACACCTTC. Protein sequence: CSVVPGTGSYGYTF.

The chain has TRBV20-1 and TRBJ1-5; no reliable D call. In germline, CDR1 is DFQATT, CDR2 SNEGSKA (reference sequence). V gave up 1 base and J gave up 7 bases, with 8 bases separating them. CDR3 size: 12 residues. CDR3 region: CSARAAGQPQHF. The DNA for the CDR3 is TGCAGTGCTAGAGCTGCGGGACAGCCCCAGCATTTT.

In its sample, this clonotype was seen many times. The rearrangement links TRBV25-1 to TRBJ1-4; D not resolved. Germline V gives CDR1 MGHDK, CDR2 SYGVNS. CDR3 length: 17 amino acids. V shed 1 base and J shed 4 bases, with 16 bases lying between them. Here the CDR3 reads CASSEFYRGRDNEKLFF. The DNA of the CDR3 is TGTGCCAGCAGTGAATTCTACCGCGGTCGGGATAATGAAAAACTGTTTTTT. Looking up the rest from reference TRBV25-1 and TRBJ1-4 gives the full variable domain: EADIYQTPRYLVIGTGKKITLECSQTMGHDKMYWYQQDPGMELHLIHYSYGVNSTEKGDLSSESTVSRIRTEHFPLTLESARPSHTSQYLCASSEFYRGRDNEKLFFGSGTQLSVL.

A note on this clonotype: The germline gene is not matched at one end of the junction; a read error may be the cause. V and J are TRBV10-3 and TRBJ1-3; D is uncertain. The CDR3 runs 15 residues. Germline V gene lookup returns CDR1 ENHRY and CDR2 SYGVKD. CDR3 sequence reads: CASSSLANSGNTIYF. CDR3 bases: TGTGCCAGCAGTTCGCTCGCCAACTCTGGAAACACCATATATTTT.

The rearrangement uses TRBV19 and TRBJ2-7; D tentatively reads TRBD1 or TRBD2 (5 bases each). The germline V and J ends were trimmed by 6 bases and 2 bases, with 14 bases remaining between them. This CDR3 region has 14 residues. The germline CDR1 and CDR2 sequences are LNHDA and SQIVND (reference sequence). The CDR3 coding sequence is TGTGCCAGTAGGGGGACGGCGGGCGCCTACGAGCAGTACTTC. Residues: CASRGTAGAYEQYF.

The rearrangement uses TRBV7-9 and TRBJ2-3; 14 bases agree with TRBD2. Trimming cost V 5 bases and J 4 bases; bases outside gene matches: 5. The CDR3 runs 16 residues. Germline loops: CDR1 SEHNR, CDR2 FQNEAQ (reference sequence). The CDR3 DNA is TGTGCCAGCAGCCTGGGACTAGCGGGAGTATCAGATACGCAGTATTTT. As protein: CASSLGLAGVSDTQYF.

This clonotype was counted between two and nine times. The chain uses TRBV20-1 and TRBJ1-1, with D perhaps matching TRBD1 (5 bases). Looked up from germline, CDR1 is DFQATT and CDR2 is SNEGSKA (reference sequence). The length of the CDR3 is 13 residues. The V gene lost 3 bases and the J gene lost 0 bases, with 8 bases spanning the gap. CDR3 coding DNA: TGCAGTGCTAGCGACAGCATGAACACTGAAGCTTTCTTT. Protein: CSASDSMNTEAFF.

The CDR3 nucleotides read TGTGCCAGCAGCGTCCAGGGGACCCAGTACTTC. Its translation: CASSVQGTQYF. V and J are TRBV9 and TRBJ2-5, with a possible D match to TRBD1 (5 bases). This CDR3 comprises 11 residues. CDR1 and CDR2 from the germline V gene are SGDLS and YYNGEE. Trimming shortened V by 2 bases and J by 7 bases, and 6 bases separated the two germline ends.

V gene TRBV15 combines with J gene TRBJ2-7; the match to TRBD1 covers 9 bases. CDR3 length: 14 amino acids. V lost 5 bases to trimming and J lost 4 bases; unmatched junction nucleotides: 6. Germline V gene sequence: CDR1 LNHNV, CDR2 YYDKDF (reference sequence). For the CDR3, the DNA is TGTGCCACCAGCCCGGGACAGGGTGGTTACGAGCAGTACTTC. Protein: CATSPGQGGYEQYF.

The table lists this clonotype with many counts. The DNA for the CDR3 is TGCAGCGTTGCGGTGGTAGAACCCCCTTCACCCCTCCACTTT. This codes for CSVAVVEPPSPLHF. The chain joins TRBV29-1 to TRBJ1-6; D remains unclear. Trimming pared 4 bases from V and 9 bases from J, leaving 16 bases between. This CDR3 has 14 amino acids. The germline V gene encodes CDR1 SQVTM and CDR2 ANQGSEA.